The 9 T cell receptor beta chains given below trace back to one sample, sequenced in a study of cytomegalovirus exposure and HLA in healthy donors. Researchers ran the PCR with 60 Vbeta and 13 Jbeta primers. Method: immunoSEQ multiplex PCR; TCRdb's copy keeps in-frame clones and lacks some. The table lists roughly 130,000 clones, around 77% of them singletons. Sequenced material: PBMCs. These receptors all come from a woman between 50 and 59 years old in good health and CMV-seronegative.

The V and J genes are TRBV11-2 and TRBJ2-3; 8 positions match TRBD2. The CDR3 contains 16 residues. Germline V lookup: CDR1 SGHAT, CDR2 FQNNGV. Germline trimming cut 3 bases from V and 4 bases from J; bases unmatched to any gene: 9. The CDR3 protein is CASSLGLSGSADTQYF. The DNA of the CDR3 is TGTGCCAGCAGCTTGGGACTAAGCGGGAGTGCAGATACGCAGTATTTT.

The chain has TRBV7-9 and TRBJ2-7; D call uncertain. Per germline, CDR1 SEHNR and CDR2 FQNEAQ (reference sequence). The CDR3 sequence is 17 residues long. Between the trimmed V and J ends, which lost 5 bases and 3 bases, there was a span of 23 bases. The CDR3: CASSRPPPVVFHYEQYF. Written as DNA, the CDR3 is TGTGCCAGCAGCCGCCCCCCGCCCGTAGTCTTCCACTACGAGCAGTACTTC.

This clone came up a few times. The V gene is TRBV6-5, the J gene TRBJ1-1; TRBD1 matches 11 bases. J was trimmed by 3 bases and V by 6 bases; bases with no gene match: 0. CDR3 size: 13 residues. The germline V gene encodes CDR1 MNHEY and CDR2 SVGAGI. CDR3 DNA: TGTGCCAGCAGGGGACAGGGGGACACTGAAGCTTTCTTT. As protein: CASRGQGDTEAFF.

This clone was picked up a small number of times. An end of the junction differs from the germline gene, which may be a read error. This sequence joins TRBV28 and TRBJ1-5; possibly TRBD1 for D (5 bases). The CDR3 is 15 amino acids. CDR1 and CDR2 from the germline V gene are MDHEN and SYDVKM. The CDR3 nucleotides read TGTGCCAGCAGGGGGAGGAGGGGCGGCTATCAGCCCCAGAATTTT. Translation gives CASRGRRGGYQPQNF.

This rearrangement joins TRBV5-5 to TRBJ1-4, with D tentatively TRBD1 (6 bases). The CDR3 consists of 14 residues. The V gene's germline CDR1 is SGHKS and CDR2 YYEKEE (reference sequence). Trimming shortened V by 0 bases and J by 8 bases, and 11 bases separated the two germline ends. The CDR3: CASSLEAGEEKLFF. In DNA, the CDR3 is TGTGCCAGCAGCTTGGAGGCAGGGGAGGAAAAACTGTTTTTT.

This clone appeared a single time. This sequence joins TRBV25-1 and TRBJ1-2; 7 nucleotides line up with TRBD1. The CDR3 has 17 residues. Germline CDR1 reads MGHDK; CDR2 reads SYGVNS. Trimming at V came to 2 bases and at J to 0 bases, leaving 9 bases not matched to a gene. The CDR3 reads CASSEIGRGSTNYGYTF. The CDR3 coding sequence is TGTGCCAGCAGTGAAATCGGCAGGGGGTCGACTAACTATGGCTACACCTTC.

The CDR3, as DNA: TGTGCCATCAAGGACAGGGGGCTGATCAATCAGCCCCAGCATTTT. This sequence encodes CAIKDRGLINQPQHF. V is TRBV10-3 and J is TRBJ1-5; 11 bases are a match to TRBD1. The CDR3 is made up of 15 amino acids. Trimming took 7 bases from V and 3 from J; bases not matched to a gene: 5. Germline CDR1 ENHRY, CDR2 SYGVKD.

This chain uses TRBV29-1 with TRBJ1-2; D is unclear. Germline CDR1 SQVTM, CDR2 ANQGSEA. This CDR3 contains 13 residues. Trimming cost V 3 bases and J 5 bases, with 13 bases left between them. In nucleotides, the CDR3 is TGCAGCGTTGACCCAGCTGCGGAATATGGCTACACCTTC. Its translation is CSVDPAAEYGYTF.

The chain uses TRBV7-6 and TRBJ2-3, with D possibly being TRBD2 (6 bases). The CDR3 is 12 amino acids. Trimming left V 5 bases short and J 5 bases short, with 8 bases between. Germline-derived CDR1 and CDR2 are SGHVS and FNYEAQ. CDR3: CASSPGGDTQYF. DNA of the CDR3: TGTGCCAGCAGCCCCGGGGGAGATACGCAGTATTTT.